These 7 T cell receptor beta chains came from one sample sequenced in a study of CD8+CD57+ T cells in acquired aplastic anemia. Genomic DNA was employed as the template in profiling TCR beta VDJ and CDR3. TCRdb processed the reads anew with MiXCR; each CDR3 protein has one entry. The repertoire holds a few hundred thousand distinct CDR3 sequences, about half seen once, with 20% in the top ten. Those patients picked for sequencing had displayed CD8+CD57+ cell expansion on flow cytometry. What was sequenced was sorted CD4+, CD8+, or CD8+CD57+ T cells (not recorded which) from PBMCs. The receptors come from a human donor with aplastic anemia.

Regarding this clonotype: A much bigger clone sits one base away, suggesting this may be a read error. The CDR3 here is CASNRTGGNTGELFF. The DNA of the CDR3 is TGTGCCAGCAACCGGACAGGGGGTAACACCGGGGAGCTGTTTTTT. V and J are TRBV7-9 and TRBJ2-2; 10 bases agree with TRBD1. The germline gives CDR1 SEHNR, CDR2 FQNEAQ (reference sequence). The junction had 4 bases not matched to a gene; V was cut back by 7 bases and J by 2 bases. The CDR3 is 15 amino acids.

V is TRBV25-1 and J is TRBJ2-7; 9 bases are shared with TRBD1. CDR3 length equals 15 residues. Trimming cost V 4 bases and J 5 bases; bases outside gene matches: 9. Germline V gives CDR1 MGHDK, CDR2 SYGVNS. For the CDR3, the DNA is TGTGCCAGCAGTGGTGGGGACAGGGAGGTCAACGAGCAGTACTTC. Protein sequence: CASSGGDREVNEQYF.

CDR3 nucleotides: TGCGCCAGCAGCCAAGCCCAGCAAGCTTTCTTT. Residues: CASSQAQQAFF. The chain carries TRBV4-1 and TRBJ1-1; D gene uncertain. With 1 base removed from V and 9 bases from J, the gap between germline ends came to 6 bases. Germline V CDR1 and CDR2: MGHRA, YSYEKL. This CDR3 is built from 11 residues.

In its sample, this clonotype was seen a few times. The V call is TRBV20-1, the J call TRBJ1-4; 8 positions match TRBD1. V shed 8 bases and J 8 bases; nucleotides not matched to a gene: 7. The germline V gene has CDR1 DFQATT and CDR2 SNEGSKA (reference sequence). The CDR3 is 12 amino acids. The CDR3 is CSPGQGGEKLFF. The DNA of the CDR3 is TGCAGTCCCGGACAGGGCGGAGAAAAACTGTTTTTT.

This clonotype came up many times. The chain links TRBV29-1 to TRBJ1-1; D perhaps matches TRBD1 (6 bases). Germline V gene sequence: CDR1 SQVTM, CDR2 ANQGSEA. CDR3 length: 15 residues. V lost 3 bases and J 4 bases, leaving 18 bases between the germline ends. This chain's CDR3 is CSVDRGGGRGTEAFF. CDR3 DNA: TGCAGCGTTGATAGGGGGGGGGGGCGGGGCACTGAAGCTTTCTTT.

CDR3 bases: TGTGCCAGCAGCGAGGGGGGAGTCCCCTCTTCCTACGAGCAGTACTTC. This codes for CASSEGGVPSSYEQYF. This sequence joins TRBV9 and TRBJ2-7; possibly TRBD1 or TRBD2 for D (6 bases each). Germline loops: CDR1 SGDLS, CDR2 YYNGEE. The CDR3 sequence is 16 residues long. Trimming left V 3 bases short and J 1 base short, with 17 bases between.

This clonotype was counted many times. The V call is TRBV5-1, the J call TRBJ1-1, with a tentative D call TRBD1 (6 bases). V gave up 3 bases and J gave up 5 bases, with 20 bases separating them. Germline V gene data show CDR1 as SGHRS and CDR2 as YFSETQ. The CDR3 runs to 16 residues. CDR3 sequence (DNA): TGCGCCAGCAGCTCTGGGACAAACCTAAGGGGGACTGAAGCTTTCTTT. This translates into CASSSGTNLRGTEAFF. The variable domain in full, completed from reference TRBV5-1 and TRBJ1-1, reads KAGVTQTPRYLIKTRGQQVTLSCSPISGHRSVSWYQQTPGQGLQFLFEYFSETQRNKGNFPGRFSGRQFSNSRSEMNVSTLELGDSALYLCASSSGTNLRGTEAFFGQGTRLTVV.